This T cell receptor (beta chain) was documented in a study of regulatory T cells in long-lasting Graves disease. The sample's time point: newly diagnosed GD, antithyroid drugs for less than 3 months. With RNA extracted from PBMCs as input, the TCR library was made. Investigators prepared the TCR beta libraries by applying iRepertoire HTBI primers and Arm-PCR of CDR3 regions. TCRdb fed the multiplex PCR reads into MiXCR, producing one record per CDR3 protein. The profile shows roughly 420,000 distinct CDR3 sequences, about 16% of them singletons. Another study also made use of these data, one on T cells in Graves' hyperthyroidism and ophthalmopathy.

This specimen consisted of peripheral blood mononuclear cells (PBMCs), obtained at new diagnosis, from a patient treated with antithyroid drugs. This clonotype was sampled from a woman under 30 with Graves disease.

CDR3 coding DNA: TGTGCCAGCAGCGAAAATACAGGGTCCTTATTACAAGAGACCCAGTACTTC. Translation: CASSENTGSLLQETQYF. The chain recombines TRBV3-1 with TRBJ2-5; D may be TRBD1 (6 bases). CDR3 length: 17 residues. With 5 bases removed from V and 2 bases from J, the gap between germline ends came to 21 bases. Germline V gene lookup returns CDR1 LGHDT and CDR2 YNNKEL (reference sequence).